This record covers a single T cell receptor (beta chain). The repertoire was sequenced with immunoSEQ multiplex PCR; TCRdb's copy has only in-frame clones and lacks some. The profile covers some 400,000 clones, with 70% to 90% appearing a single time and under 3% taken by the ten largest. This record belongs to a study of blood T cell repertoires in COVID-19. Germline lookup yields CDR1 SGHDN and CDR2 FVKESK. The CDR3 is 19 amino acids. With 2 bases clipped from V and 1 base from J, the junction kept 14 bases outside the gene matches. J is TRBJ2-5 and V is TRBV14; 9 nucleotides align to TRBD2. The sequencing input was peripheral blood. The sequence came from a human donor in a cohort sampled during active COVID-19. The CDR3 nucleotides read TGTGCCAGCAGCCAATTTTTTTATGGGCTAGCGGGAAGCCAAGAGACCCAGTACTTC. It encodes CASSQFFYGLAGSQETQYF.